The 3 T cell receptor beta chains given below trace back to one sample, sequenced in a study of human T cells and chemical hapten exposure. Specified time point: patch test 1, 2 weeks after DPC sensitization. As for treatment: therapeutic diphenylcyclopropenone sensitization with weekly scalp DPC. TCRdb re-called the RACE reads with MiXCR, one entry per CDR3 protein. Counted here are roughly 380,000 distinct CDR3 sequences, more than 4.5% occurring once; the ten biggest clones make up under 3%. This sample comprised whole blood, obtained in connection with sensitization to the hapten diphenylcyclopropenone (DPC). These receptor sequences come from a woman between 45 and 65 years old with alopecia areata. Some clones in this sample may be carry-over from other donors' samples.

The chain carries TRBV21-1 and TRBJ2-5; the table's D call, TRBD2, was not checked against the DNA. TRBV21-1 is recorded as a pseudogene. This CDR3 has 18 residues. CDR3 nucleotides: TGTGCCAGCAGCAAAGAGTCCGGGACTAGCGGGAACCAAGAGACCCAGTACTTC. This gives the protein CASSKESGTSGNQETQYF.

The sample holds a few counts of this clonotype. V gene TRBV19 combines with J gene TRBJ2-1; tentatively, D is TRBD2 (7 bases). Trimming removed 7 bases at V and 4 bases at J, with 17 bases between. The CDR3 totals 15 residues. Germline CDR1 LNHDA, CDR2 SQIVND (reference sequence). The CDR3 DNA follows: TGTGCCAGTAACCGGGGAGGGGGACTTTACAATGAGCAGTTCTTC. Amino acid sequence: CASNRGGGLYNEQFF.

The V call is TRBV27, the J call TRBJ2-3, with 11 bases matching TRBD2. Germline CDR1 reads MNHEY; CDR2 reads SMNVEV (reference sequence). The CDR3 covers 19 residues. V lost 5 bases and J lost 0; bases outside the gene matches: 13. CDR3: CASSTSVLAGGSSTDTQYF. The CDR3 region has the DNA TGTGCCAGCAGTACCTCGGTGTTAGCGGGGGGGTCTAGCACAGATACGCAGTATTTT.